The table lists the clone carrying this T cell receptor (beta chain) with a few counts. The data are from a study of cytomegalovirus exposure and HLA in healthy donors. CDR3 size: 18 residues. Germline trimming cut 2 bases from V and 1 base from J; bases unmatched to any gene: 10. Germline V gene data show CDR1 as SGHKS and CDR2 as YYEKEE (reference sequence). With 60 Vbeta and 13 Jbeta primers, the PCR was carried out. Here immunoSEQ multiplex PCR was the method, and the copy in TCRdb shows in-frame clones only, minus some. The sample holds more than 110,000 clones, 77% seen once. The sequenced material came from PBMCs. This TCR was recovered from a male donor in good health and CMV-seronegative. This sequence joins TRBV5-5 and TRBJ2-2; 8 bases align to TRBD2. Here the CDR3 DNA reads TGTGCCAGCAGCTTAGGACGCGGGGGGCTACTGAACACCGGGGAGCTGTTTTTT. Residues: CASSLGRGGLLNTGELFF. Drawing the rest from reference TRBV5-5 and TRBJ2-2, the complete variable domain is DAGVTQSPTHLIKTRGQQVTLRCSPISGHKSVSWYQQVLGQGPQFIFQYYEKEERGRGNFPDRFSARQFPNYSSELNVNALLLGDSALYLCASSLGRGGLLNTGELFFGEGSRLTVL.